The 13 T cell receptor beta chains listed next were all sequenced from one sample in a study of T-cell reconstitution after alpha-beta-depleted transplantation in children. During its preparation, the TCRbeta library received unique molecular identifiers. TCRdb re-called the PCR reads with MiXCR, one entry per CDR3 protein. Of some 150,000 distinct CDR3 sequences listed, 8.5% to 10% are singletons. The sample in question was PBMCs, mostly from graft donor cells, obtained 180 days after TCRalphabeta/CD19-depleted stem cell transplant. The receptors originated from a female patient between 2 and 15 years old who had a stem cell transplant for congenital amegakaryocytic thrombocytopenia, so the T cells may come from the graft donor.

The chain employs TRBV5-6 and TRBJ1-2; no clear D. The CDR3 sequence is 12 residues long. The germline V gene encodes CDR1 SGHDT and CDR2 YYEEEE. V was trimmed by 2 bases and J by 8 bases, leaving 10 bases between them. The CDR3, as DNA: TGTGCCAGCAGCTTTGAGGCTAGGGGCTACACCTTC. It yields the protein CASSFEARGYTF.

Ten or more counts support this clonotype. The chain uses TRBV12-3 or TRBV12-4 and TRBJ2-3, with D perhaps given as TRBD1 or TRBD2 (5 bases each). CDR3 length: 12 amino acids. V lost 3 bases and J lost 14, with 15 bases in between. The CDR3 spells CASSFKTGRLYF. Written as DNA, the CDR3 is TGTGCCAGCAGTTTTAAAACGGGACGACTGTATTTT.

This clonotype was seen repeatedly, ten times or more. V gene TRBV15 combines with J gene TRBJ1-5; the D gene is possibly TRBD1 (6 bases). The V and J ends lost 4 bases and 7 bases respectively, with 14 bases between them. Germline-derived CDR1 and CDR2 are LNHNV and YYDKDF (reference sequence). The CDR3 extends over 14 amino acids. This chain's CDR3 is CATSTHREGQPQHF. In DNA form, the CDR3 reads TGTGCCACCAGCACCCACAGGGAAGGCCAGCCCCAGCATTTT.

This clonotype appeared many times. The CDR3 DNA reads TGTGCCAGCAGTCCCAAACACACCTTCTATCAGTTCTTC. Protein product: CASSPKHTFYQFF. This sequence joins TRBV28 and TRBJ2-1, with D uncertain. Germline V gene sequence: CDR1 MDHEN, CDR2 SYDVKM. Trimming shortened V by 5 bases and J by 13 bases, and 18 bases separated the two germline ends. The CDR3 spans 13 residues. Full variable domain (outside the CDR3, taken from reference TRBV28 and TRBJ2-1): DVKVTQSSRYLVKRTGEKVFLECVQDMDHENMFWYRQDPGLGLRLIYFSYDVKMKEKGDIPEGYSVSREKKERFSLILESASTNQTSMYLCASSPKHTFYQFFGPGTRLTVL.

There are many counts of this clonotype. The rearrangement uses TRBV28 and TRBJ2-7; TRBD1 might be the D (6 bases). Germline loops: CDR1 MDHEN, CDR2 SYDVKM. V was shortened by 5 bases and J by 3 bases, with 17 bases between the two germline ends. The CDR3 is 15 amino acids. The CDR3 sequence: CASSHGTKKIYEQYF. CDR3 DNA: TGTGCCAGCAGTCACGGGACAAAAAAGATCTACGAGCAGTACTTC.

This clonotype was counted many times. This chain links TRBV20-1 with TRBJ2-4; D is undetermined. V shed 3 bases and J shed 2 bases, with 8 bases lying between them. The CDR3 covers 13 residues. The V gene's germline CDR1 is DFQATT and CDR2 SNEGSKA (reference sequence). CDR3 in DNA: TGCAGTGCTAGGAGACACACCAAAAACATTCAGTACTTC. It yields the protein CSARRHTKNIQYF.

This clonotype was recorded at least ten times. The CDR3: CATSRRQGEDTQYF. CDR3 sequence (DNA): TGTGCCACCAGCAGGAGACAGGGTGAAGATACGCAGTATTTT. The genes are TRBV15 and TRBJ2-3; the match to TRBD1 covers 7 bases. CDR3 length equals 14 residues. The germline V gene encodes CDR1 LNHNV and CDR2 YYDKDF (reference sequence). V lost 3 bases and J lost 5; bases outside the gene matches: 5.

There are many counts of this clonotype. The CDR3 DNA follows: TGTGCCAGCATATCAGACGGAAACACCATATATTTT. Translating gives CASISDGNTIYF. The chain is built from TRBV12-3 or TRBV12-4 and TRBJ1-3, with D unresolved. V dropped 7 bases and J dropped 4 bases, with 8 bases sitting between them. CDR3 size: 12 residues.

At least ten counts were recorded for this clonotype. The chain recombines TRBV20-1 with TRBJ2-6, with 8 positions matching TRBD1. V shed 1 base, J shed 1 base, and the junction held 12 bases outside the gene matches. Germline V lookup: CDR1 DFQATT, CDR2 SNEGSKA (reference sequence). This CDR3 contains 19 residues. Written as DNA, the CDR3 is TGCAGTGCTAGAGGGTGGGGACCGGGACAGGAATCTGGGGCCAACGTCCTGACTTTC. Translated, it gives CSARGWGPGQESGANVLTF.

The sample holds a few counts of this clonotype. The V call is TRBV20-1, the J call TRBJ1-2; possible D gene TRBD1, 5 bases. V lost 1 base and J lost 7, with 13 bases in between. Germline CDR1 reads DFQATT; CDR2 reads SNEGSKA (reference sequence). The CDR3 totals 13 residues. CDR3 DNA: TGCAGTGCTAGAGTGGGAGGGGATGGTGGCTACACCTTC. It translates to CSARVGGDGGYTF.

This clonotype was picked up a small number of times. The V call is TRBV6-2 or TRBV6-3, the J call TRBJ2-1, with 13 bases that match TRBD2. V dropped 6 bases and J dropped 11; count of bases not matched to a gene: 10. Germline V CDR1 and CDR2: MNHEY, SVGEGT. The CDR3 length is 15 residues. Written as DNA, the CDR3 is TGTGCCAGCAGCGAAGGACTAGCGGGAGTTGGTAAGCAGTTCTTC. As protein: CASSEGLAGVGKQFF.

Notes on this clonotype: A much larger clone is a single base away; this may be a read error. The chain has TRBV6-1 and TRBJ2-1; possibly TRBD2 for D (6 bases). The CDR3 is made up of 15 amino acids. Germline lookup yields CDR1 MNHNS and CDR2 SASEGT. CDR3 protein: CASSVQLEGGNDQFF. Written as DNA, the CDR3 is TGTGCCAGCAGCGTTCAGCTTGAGGGCGGGAATGACCAGTTCTTC.

This chain links TRBV3-1 with TRBJ1-6, with 9 nucleotides matching TRBD1. V gave up 4 bases and J gave up 7 bases; unmatched junction bases: 8. The CDR3 extends over 16 amino acids. Looked up from germline, CDR1 is LGHDT and CDR2 is YNNKEL (reference sequence). CDR3 protein: CASSPTPGQGNSPLHF. The CDR3 bases are TGTGCCAGCAGCCCCACGCCGGGACAGGGAAATTCACCCCTCCACTTT.